These 9 T cell receptor beta chains came from one sample sequenced in a study of tumor-infiltrating lymphocytes in primary liver carcinoma. Taking about 20-31 mg of unsorted bulk tissue, the authors co-extracted RNA and DNA. cDNA specific to TCR beta was made from approximately 500 ng of total RNA, with a constant-region primer employed for priming. Libraries of TCR beta came from three nested multiplex PCR rounds with slightly modified ARM-PCR. A C-beta reverse primer was combined with TRBV1-TRBV30 forward primers in the first two PCR rounds, and each round had 9 to 10 cycles. TCRdb analysed the multiplex PCR reads with MiXCR anew, one entry per CDR3 protein. The table lists fewer than 150,000 distinct CDR3 sequences, around two thirds of them singletons. The sequencing sample was made of liver tumor tissue from sampling region 1. Subset noted: tumor region T1, superior pole. All receptors come from a woman aged 60-75 years with primary liver carcinoma and hepatitis B virus infection.

Note on this clonotype: The junction shows a germline mismatch at one end, possibly a read error. V usage is TRBV11-2 and J usage is TRBJ2-1; D is tentatively TRBD1 or TRBD2 (5 bases each). Germline V gene lookup returns CDR1 SGHAT and CDR2 FQNNGV. The CDR3 runs to 15 residues. In nucleotides, the CDR3 is TGTGCCAGCAGCTTGCCGGGATTATGGGACGATGAGAAGTTCTTT. Amino acids: CASSLPGLWDDEKFF.

This clonotype was counted many times. The chain joins TRBV11-3 to TRBJ2-1; D is ambiguous. CDR1 SGHNT and CDR2 YENEEA come from the germline V gene. V was trimmed by 0 bases and J by 2 bases, leaving 14 bases between them. CDR3 length: 17 amino acids. The CDR3 spells CASSLDPRSSAYNEQFF. The CDR3 DNA follows: TGTGCCAGCAGCTTAGATCCAAGATCCTCTGCCTACAATGAGCAGTTCTTC.

Note on this clonotype: This could be a read error, since a much larger clone is one nucleotide away. The CDR3 carries no conserved terminal phenylalanine or tryptophan, so it likely arises from a read error. The V call is TRBV5-4, the J call TRBJ1-1; 7 bases match TRBD1. Germline CDR1 is SGHNT and CDR2 is YYREEE (reference sequence). With V trimmed by 4 bases and J by 1 base, 4 bases remained unmatched. This CDR3 is built from 14 residues. Written as DNA, the CDR3 is TGTGCCAGCAGCGAACAGGGGAGGAACACTGAAGCTTTCATT. This sequence encodes CASSEQGRNTEAFI.

The chain couples TRBV7-9 to TRBJ2-1; D is perhaps TRBD2 (7 bases). V shed 5 bases and J shed 6 bases, with 11 bases lying between them. The CDR3 totals 13 residues. Germline-derived CDR1 and CDR2 are SEHNR and FQNEAQ (reference sequence). In nucleotides, the CDR3 is TGTGCCAGCAGCGGGAGGGGGATCAATGAGCAGTTCTTC. Protein product: CASSGRGINEQFF.

The chain carries TRBV28 and TRBJ2-7, with 12 bases identical to TRBD2. This CDR3 has 16 amino acids. V shed 5 bases and J 3 bases; nucleotides not matched to a gene: 8. Looked up from germline, CDR1 is MDHEN and CDR2 is SYDVKM. As DNA, the CDR3 is TGTGCCAGCAGTCCTCTAACTAGCGGGAGGTTCTACGAGCAGTACTTC. Protein: CASSPLTSGRFYEQYF.

Details on this clonotype: Germline and junction disagree at one end, which may indicate a read error. This sequence joins TRBV5-1 and TRBJ1-2; D gene ambiguous. CDR1 and CDR2 (germline): SGHRS, YFSETQ. The CDR3 totals 15 residues. The CDR3 DNA is TGCACCAGCAGCCCTGGCCCGACCCGGGGTTATGGCTACCCCTTC. Amino acids: CTSSPGPTRGYGYPF.

As concerns this clonotype: The conserved phenylalanine or tryptophan normally closing the CDR3 is absent here, so this likely arose from a read error. Because the CDR3's place on the DNA is in doubt, the DNA is left out and the CDR3 is given as listed by TCRdb. This chain joins TRBV11-2 and TRBJ2-6; TRBD1, the table's D call, lacks a check against the DNA. The CDR3 totals 17 residues, both ends included. CDR1 SGHAT and CDR2 FQNNGV come from the germline V gene. The CDR3 sequence is CASSLRLTAKNIQYFGA.

In the case of this clonotype: A read error may explain this, as a much larger clone is one base away. The V gene is TRBV29-1, the J gene TRBJ2-7; 8 nucleotides align to TRBD1. V trimming: 4 bases; J trimming: 0 bases; junction bases outside the gene matches: 8. The germline V gene encodes CDR1 SQVTM and CDR2 ANQGSEA. The CDR3 extends over 15 amino acids. CDR3 nucleotides: TGCAGCGTTGGCCCAGGGGGCGCTTGCTCCTACGAGCAGTACTTC. Its protein product is CSVGPGGACSYEQYF.

Worth noting for this clonotype: Germline and junction disagree at one end, which may indicate a read error. This rearrangement joins TRBV11-2 to TRBJ2-1; D call uncertain. This CDR3 spans 15 amino acids. The germline V gene has CDR1 SGHAT and CDR2 FQNNGV. For the CDR3, the DNA is TGTGCCAGCAACTTAGATGGTAGCTCCAACAGTGAGCAGTTCTTC. Translated, it gives CASNLDGSSNSEQFF.